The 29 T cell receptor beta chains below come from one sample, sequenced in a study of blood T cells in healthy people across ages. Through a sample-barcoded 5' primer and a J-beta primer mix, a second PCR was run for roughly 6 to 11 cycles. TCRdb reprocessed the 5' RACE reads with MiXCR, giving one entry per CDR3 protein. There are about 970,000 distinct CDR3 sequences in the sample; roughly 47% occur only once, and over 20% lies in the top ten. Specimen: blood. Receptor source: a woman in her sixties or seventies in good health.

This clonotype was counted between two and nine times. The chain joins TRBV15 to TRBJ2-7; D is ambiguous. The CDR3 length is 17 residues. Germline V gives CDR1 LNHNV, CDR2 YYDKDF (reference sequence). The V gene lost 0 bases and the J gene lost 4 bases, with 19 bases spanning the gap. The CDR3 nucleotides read TGTGCCACCAGCAGAGACCTAGGGTCCGTTATAGCATACGAGCAGTACTTC. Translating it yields CATSRDLGSVIAYEQYF.

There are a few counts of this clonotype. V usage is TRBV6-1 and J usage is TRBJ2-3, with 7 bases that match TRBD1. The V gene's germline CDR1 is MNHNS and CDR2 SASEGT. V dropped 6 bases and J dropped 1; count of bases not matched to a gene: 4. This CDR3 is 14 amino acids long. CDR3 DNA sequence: TGTGCCAGCAGGTCAGACAGGGGCACAGATACGCAGTATTTT. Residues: CASRSDRGTDTQYF.

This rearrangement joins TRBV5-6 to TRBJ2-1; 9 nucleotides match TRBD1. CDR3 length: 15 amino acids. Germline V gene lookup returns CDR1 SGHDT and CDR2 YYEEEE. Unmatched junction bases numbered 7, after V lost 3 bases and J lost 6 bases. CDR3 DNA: TGTGCCAGCAGCTCCGCCGGGACAGGGCTCAATGAGCAGTTCTTC. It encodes CASSSAGTGLNEQFF.

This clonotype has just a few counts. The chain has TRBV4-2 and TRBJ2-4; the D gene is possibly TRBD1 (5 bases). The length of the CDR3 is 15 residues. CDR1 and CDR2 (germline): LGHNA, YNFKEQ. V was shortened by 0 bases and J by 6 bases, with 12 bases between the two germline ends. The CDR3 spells CASSQDPDQGNIQYF. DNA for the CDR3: TGTGCCAGCAGCCAAGATCCGGATCAGGGAAACATTCAGTACTTC.

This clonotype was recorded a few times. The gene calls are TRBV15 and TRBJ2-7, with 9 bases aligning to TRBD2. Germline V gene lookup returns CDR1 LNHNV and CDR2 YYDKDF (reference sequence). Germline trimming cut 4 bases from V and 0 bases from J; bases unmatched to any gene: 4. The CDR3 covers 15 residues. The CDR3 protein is CATSIAAGGSYEQYF. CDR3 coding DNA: TGTGCCACCAGCATAGCAGCGGGGGGCTCCTACGAGCAGTACTTC.

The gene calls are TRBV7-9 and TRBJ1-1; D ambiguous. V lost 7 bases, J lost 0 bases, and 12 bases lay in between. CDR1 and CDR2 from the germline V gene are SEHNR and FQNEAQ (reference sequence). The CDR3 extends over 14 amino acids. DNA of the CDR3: TGTGCCAGCACCCGCGAGGGTATGAACACTGAAGCTTTCTTT. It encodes CASTREGMNTEAFF. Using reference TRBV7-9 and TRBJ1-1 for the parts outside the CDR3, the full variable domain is DTGVSQNPRHKITKRGQNVTFRCDPISEHNRLYWYRQTLGQGPEFLTYFQNEAQLEKSRLLSDRFSAERPKGSFSTLEIQRTEQGDSAMYLCASTREGMNTEAFFGQGTRLTVV.

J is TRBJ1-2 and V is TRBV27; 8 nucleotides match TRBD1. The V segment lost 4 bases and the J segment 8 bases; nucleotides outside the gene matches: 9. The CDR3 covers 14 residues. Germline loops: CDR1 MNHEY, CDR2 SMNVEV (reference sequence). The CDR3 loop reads CASSSINRGYGYTF. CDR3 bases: TGTGCCAGCAGTTCTATCAACAGGGGGTACGGCTACACCTTC.

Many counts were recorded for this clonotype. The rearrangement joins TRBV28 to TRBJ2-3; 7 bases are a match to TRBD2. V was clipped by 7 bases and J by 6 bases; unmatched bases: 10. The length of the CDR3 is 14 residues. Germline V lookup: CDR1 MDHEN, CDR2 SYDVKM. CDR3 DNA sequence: TGTGCCAGCAATAGCGGGTTTCATGCGGATACGCAGTATTTT. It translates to CASNSGFHADTQYF. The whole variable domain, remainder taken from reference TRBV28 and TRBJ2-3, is DVKVTQSSRYLVKRTGEKVFLECVQDMDHENMFWYRQDPGLGLRLIYFSYDVKMKEKGDIPEGYSVSREKKERFSLILESASTNQTSMYLCASNSGFHADTQYFGPGTRLTVL.

The CDR3 DNA follows: TGTGCCAGCAGCCAAGATCCCCCTGGGTATGGCTACACCTTC. Amino acid sequence: CASSQDPPGYGYTF. The chain couples TRBV3-1 to TRBJ1-2; D remains ambiguous. Germline lookup yields CDR1 LGHDT and CDR2 YNNKEL (reference sequence). The CDR3 sequence is 14 residues long. Trimming removed 0 bases at V and 5 bases at J, with 10 bases between.

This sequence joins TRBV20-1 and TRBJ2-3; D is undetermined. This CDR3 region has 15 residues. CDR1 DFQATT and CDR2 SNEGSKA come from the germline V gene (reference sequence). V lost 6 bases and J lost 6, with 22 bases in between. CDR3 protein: CSAATPDGEEDTQYF. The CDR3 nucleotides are TGCAGTGCCGCAACTCCCGATGGAGAGGAGGATACGCAGTATTTT.

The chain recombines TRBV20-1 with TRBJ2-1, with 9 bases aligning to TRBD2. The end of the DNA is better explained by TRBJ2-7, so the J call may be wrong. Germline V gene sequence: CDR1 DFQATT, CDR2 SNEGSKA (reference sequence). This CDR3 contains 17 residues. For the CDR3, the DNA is TGCAGTGCTAGAGATAGTAGCGGGAGTCAGTCCTACAATGAGCAGTACTTC. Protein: CSARDSSGSQSYNEQYF.

The CDR3 reads CSVRWGGVPHEQYF. In DNA, the CDR3 is TGCAGCGTTCGTTGGGGTGGGGTTCCCCACGAGCAGTACTTC. The rearrangement uses TRBV29-1 and TRBJ2-7; D remains ambiguous. The CDR3 is 14 amino acids. V was trimmed by 5 bases and J by 5 bases, leaving 19 bases between them. Germline V CDR1 and CDR2: SQVTM, ANQGSEA.

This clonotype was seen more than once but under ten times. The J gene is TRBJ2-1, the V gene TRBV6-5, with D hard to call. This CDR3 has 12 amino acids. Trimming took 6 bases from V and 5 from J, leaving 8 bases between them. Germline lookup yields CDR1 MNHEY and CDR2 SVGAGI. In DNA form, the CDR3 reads TGTGCCAGCAGAGGGTATAACAATGAGCAGTTCTTC. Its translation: CASRGYNNEQFF.

The CDR3 bases are TGCAGTGCTAGAGCCCCGCTAGCGACCTACGAGCAGTACTTC. Translated, it gives CSARAPLATYEQYF. This chain uses TRBV20-1 with TRBJ2-7; possibly TRBD2 for D (6 bases). From germline, CDR1 is DFQATT and CDR2 SNEGSKA (reference sequence). The CDR3 has 14 amino acids. Trimming stripped 1 base from V and 2 bases from J, with 12 bases between.

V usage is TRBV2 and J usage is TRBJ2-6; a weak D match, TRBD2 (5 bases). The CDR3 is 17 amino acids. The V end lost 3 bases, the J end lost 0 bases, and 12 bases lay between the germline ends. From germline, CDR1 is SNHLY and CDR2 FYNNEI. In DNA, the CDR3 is TGTGCCAGCAGTGATGGAGGCAGTTTCTCTGGGGCCAACGTCCTGACTTTC. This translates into CASSDGGSFSGANVLTF. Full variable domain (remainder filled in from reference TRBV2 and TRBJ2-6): EPEVTQTPSHQVTQMGQEVILRCVPISNHLYFYWYRQILGQKVEFLVSFYNNEISEKSEIFDDQFSVERPDGSNFTLKIRSTKLEDSAMYFCASSDGGSFSGANVLTFGAGSRLTVL.

In DNA form, the CDR3 reads TGCGCCAGCAGCTTGGGGGGCTACAACACTGAAGCTTTCTTT. Its protein product is CASSLGGYNTEAFF. This chain links TRBV5-1 with TRBJ1-1, with D possibly matching TRBD1 (5 bases). This CDR3 contains 14 residues. CDR1 is SGHRS and CDR2 is YFSETQ in the germline V gene. Trimming left V 0 bases short and J 2 bases short, with 8 bases between.

DNA of the CDR3: TGTGCCAGCAGTTTAGCGAGGAGAGCGGGACAAGAGACCCAGTACTTC. The encoded protein is CASSLARRAGQETQYF. The chain links TRBV12-3 or TRBV12-4 to TRBJ2-5, with TRBD2 matching over 7 bases. This CDR3 region has 16 residues. Germline trimming cut 0 bases from V and 2 bases from J; bases unmatched to any gene: 6.

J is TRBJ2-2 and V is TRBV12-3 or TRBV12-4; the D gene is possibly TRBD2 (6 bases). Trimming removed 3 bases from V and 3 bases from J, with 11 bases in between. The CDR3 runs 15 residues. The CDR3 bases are TGTGCCAGCAGTTTCGGGGACTCCTACACCGGGGAGCTGTTTTTT. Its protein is CASSFGDSYTGELFF.

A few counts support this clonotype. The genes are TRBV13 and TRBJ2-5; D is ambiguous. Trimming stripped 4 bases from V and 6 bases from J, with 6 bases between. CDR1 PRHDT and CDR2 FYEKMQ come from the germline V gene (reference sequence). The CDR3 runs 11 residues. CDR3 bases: TGTGCCAGCAGCTCCCACCAGACCCAGTACTTC. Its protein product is CASSSHQTQYF.

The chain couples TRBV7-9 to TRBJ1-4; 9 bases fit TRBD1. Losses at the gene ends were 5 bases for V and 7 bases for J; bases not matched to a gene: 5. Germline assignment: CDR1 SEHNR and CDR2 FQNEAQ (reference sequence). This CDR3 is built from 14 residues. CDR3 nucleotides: TGTGCCAGCAGCGAGCGGGACAGGGTTGAAAAACTGTTTTTT. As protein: CASSERDRVEKLFF.

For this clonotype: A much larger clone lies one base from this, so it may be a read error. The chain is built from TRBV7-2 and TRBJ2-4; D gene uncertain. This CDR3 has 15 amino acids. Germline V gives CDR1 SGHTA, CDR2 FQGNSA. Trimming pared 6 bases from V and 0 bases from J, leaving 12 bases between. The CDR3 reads CASSFSQPAKNIQYF. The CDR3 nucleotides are TGTGCCAGCAGTTTTAGCCAGCCAGCCAAAAACATTCAGTACTTC.

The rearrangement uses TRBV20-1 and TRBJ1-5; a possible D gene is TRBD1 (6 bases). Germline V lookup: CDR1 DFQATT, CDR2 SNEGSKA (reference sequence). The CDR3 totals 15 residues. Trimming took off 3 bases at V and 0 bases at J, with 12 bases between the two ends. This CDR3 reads CSASKQGNSNQPQHF. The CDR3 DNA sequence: TGCAGTGCTAGTAAACAGGGTAATAGCAATCAGCCCCAGCATTTT.

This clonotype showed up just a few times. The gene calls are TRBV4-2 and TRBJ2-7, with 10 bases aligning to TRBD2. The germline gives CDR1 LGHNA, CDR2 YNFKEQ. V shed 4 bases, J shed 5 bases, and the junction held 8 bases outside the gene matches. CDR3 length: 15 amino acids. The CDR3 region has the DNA TGTGCCAGCAGCCCCGCAAGCGGGAGGGCCCACGAGCAGTACTTC. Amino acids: CASSPASGRAHEQYF.

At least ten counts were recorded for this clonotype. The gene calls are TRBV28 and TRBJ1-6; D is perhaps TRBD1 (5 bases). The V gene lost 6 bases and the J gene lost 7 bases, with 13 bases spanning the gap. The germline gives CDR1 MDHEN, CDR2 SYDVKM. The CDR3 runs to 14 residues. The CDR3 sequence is CASSMGLVNSPLHF. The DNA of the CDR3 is TGTGCCAGCAGCATGGGACTCGTCAATTCACCCCTCCACTTT.

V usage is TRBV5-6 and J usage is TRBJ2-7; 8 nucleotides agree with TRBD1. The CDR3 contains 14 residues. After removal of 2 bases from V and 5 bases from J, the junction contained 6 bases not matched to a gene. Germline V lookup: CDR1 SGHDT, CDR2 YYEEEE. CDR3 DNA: TGTGCCAGCAGCTTCGGGCAGGGGGCCAACGAGCAGTACTTC. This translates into CASSFGQGANEQYF. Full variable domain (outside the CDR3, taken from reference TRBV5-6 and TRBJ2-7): DAGVTQSPTHLIKTRGQQVTLRCSPKSGHDTVSWYQQALGQGPQFIFQYYEEEERQRGNFPDRFSGHQFPNYSSELNVNALLLGDSALYLCASSFGQGANEQYFGPGTRLTVT.

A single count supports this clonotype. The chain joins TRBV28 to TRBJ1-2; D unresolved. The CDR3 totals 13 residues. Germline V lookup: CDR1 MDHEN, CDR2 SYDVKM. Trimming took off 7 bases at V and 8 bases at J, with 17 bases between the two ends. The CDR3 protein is CASTLGSYRGYTF. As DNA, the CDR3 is TGTGCCAGCACCCTTGGTTCCTACAGAGGCTACACCTTC.

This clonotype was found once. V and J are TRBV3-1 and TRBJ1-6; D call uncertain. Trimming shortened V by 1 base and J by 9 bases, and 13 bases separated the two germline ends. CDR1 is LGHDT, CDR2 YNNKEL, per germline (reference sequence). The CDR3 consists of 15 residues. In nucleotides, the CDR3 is TGTGCCAGCAGCCAAGCCACGTCCATAGGTTCACCCCTCCACTTT. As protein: CASSQATSIGSPLHF.

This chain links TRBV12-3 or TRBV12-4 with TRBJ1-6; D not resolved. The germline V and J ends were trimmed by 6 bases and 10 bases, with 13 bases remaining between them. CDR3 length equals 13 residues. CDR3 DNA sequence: TGTGCCAGCAGCTCCCGAAAGGAGTCACCCCTCCACTTT. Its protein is CASSSRKESPLHF.

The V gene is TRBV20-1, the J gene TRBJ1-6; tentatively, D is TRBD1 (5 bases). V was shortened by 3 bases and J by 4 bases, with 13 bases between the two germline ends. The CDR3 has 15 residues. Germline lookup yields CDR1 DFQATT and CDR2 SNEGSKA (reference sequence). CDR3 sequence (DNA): TGCAGTGCTAGTGAGGGGTTAAGATATAATTCACCCCTCCACTTT. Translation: CSASEGLRYNSPLHF.